One sample yielded the 29 T cell receptor beta chains listed below, sequenced in a study of T-cell reconstitution after alpha-beta-depleted transplantation in children. Construction of the TCRbeta library involved unique molecular identifiers. TCRdb re-called the PCR reads with MiXCR, one entry per CDR3 protein. The table includes over 550,000 distinct CDR3 sequences, about 10% detected once. Material: PBMCs from the stem cell graft donor, obtained from the stem cell graft. Source of these receptors: a human donor who donated a stem cell graft to a child with acute myeloid leukemia.

This chain uses TRBV29-1 with TRBJ2-1; 7 positions match TRBD2. Looked up from germline, CDR1 is SQVTM and CDR2 is ANQGSEA. The CDR3 is 16 amino acids. V shed 4 bases and J 0 bases; nucleotides not matched to a gene: 9. The CDR3 DNA reads as TGCAGCGTTGTAATACGGGAGGCACGCTCCTACAATGAGCAGTTCTTC. Translated, it gives CSVVIREARSYNEQFF.

This sequence joins TRBV25-1 and TRBJ2-2, with 7 nucleotides matching TRBD1. Germline V lookup: CDR1 MGHDK, CDR2 SYGVNS. J lost 3 bases, V lost 7 bases, and 11 bases had no gene match. The CDR3 runs to 16 residues. CDR3 bases: TGTGCCAGCACCCGAAATGACAGGGCGGACACCGGGGAGCTGTTTTTT. As protein: CASTRNDRADTGELFF.

Ten or more counts support this clonotype. V usage is TRBV7-3 and J usage is TRBJ2-3, with 10 bases lining up with TRBD1. V gave up 1 base and J gave up 4 bases; unmatched junction bases: 5. This CDR3 region has 16 residues. Germline values: CDR1 SGHTA, CDR2 FQGTGA. The CDR3 loop is CASSLRQGAFADTQYF. DNA of the CDR3: TGTGCCAGCAGCTTAAGACAGGGGGCCTTTGCAGATACGCAGTATTTT. The variable domain in full, with the rest retrieved from reference TRBV7-3 and TRBJ2-3, is GAGVSQTPSNKVTEKGKYVELRCDPISGHTALYWYRQSLGQGPEFLIYFQGTGAADDSGLPNDRFFAVRPEGSVSTLKIQRTERGDSAVYLCASSLRQGAFADTQYFGPGTRLTVL.

Ten or more counts support this clonotype. CDR3 sequence (DNA): TGCGCCAGCAGCTTGGCTGGGGGCCGCGAGCAGTACTTC. Amino acid sequence: CASSLAGGREQYF. J is TRBJ2-7 and V is TRBV5-1, with D perhaps TRBD1 (6 bases). The CDR3 length is 13 residues. CDR1 is SGHRS and CDR2 is YFSETQ in the germline V gene. The germline V and J ends were trimmed by 0 bases and 6 bases, with 10 bases remaining between them.

CDR3 amino acids: CASSRREFGPGELFF. The CDR3 DNA reads as TGTGCCAGCAGCCGTCGAGAGTTCGGACCCGGGGAGCTGTTTTTT. This chain links TRBV7-6 with TRBJ2-2; no firm D call. Germline V lookup: CDR1 SGHVS, CDR2 FNYEAQ. The CDR3 has 15 residues. Trimming shortened V by 5 bases and J by 6 bases, and 16 bases separated the two germline ends.

The CDR3 DNA is TGTGCCAGCAGTCCCTGGCCCCGGACCCCCAGGAGTGAGCAGTTCTTC. It codes for CASSPWPRTPRSEQFF. This rearrangement joins TRBV27 to TRBJ2-1; the D is unclear. The V gene lost 5 bases and the J gene lost 9 bases, with 23 bases spanning the gap. The CDR3 runs to 16 residues. Germline assignment: CDR1 MNHEY and CDR2 SMNVEV (reference sequence).

About this clonotype: This may be a read error, as it is one base from a much larger clone. The gene calls are TRBV29-1 and TRBJ2-5; 7 bases are a match to TRBD1. The CDR3 consists of 12 residues. Germline values: CDR1 SQVTM, CDR2 ANQGSEA. This chain's CDR3 is CCVRQGPETQYF. CDR3 bases: TGCTGCGTTCGACAGGGCCCGGAGACCCAGTACTTC.

This clonotype was observed many times. The J gene is TRBJ1-2, the V gene TRBV27; 7 nucleotides align to TRBD1. The CDR3 extends over 15 amino acids. Germline trimming cut 0 bases from V and 5 bases from J; bases unmatched to any gene: 6. Germline V gene sequence: CDR1 MNHEY, CDR2 SMNVEV (reference sequence). Written as DNA, the CDR3 is TGTGCCAGCAGTTTATCCACCCGACAGGGATATGGCTACACCTTC. It encodes CASSLSTRQGYGYTF.

There are a few counts of this clonotype. The V and J genes are TRBV6-1 and TRBJ2-6; D perhaps matches TRBD2 (5 bases). The V and J ends lost 2 bases and 0 bases respectively, with 17 bases between them. The CDR3 runs 19 residues. Looked up from germline, CDR1 is MNHNS and CDR2 is SASEGT. CDR3 sequence: CASSETLWRAGSGANVLTF. CDR3 sequence (DNA): TGTGCCAGCAGTGAAACTCTTTGGCGGGCTGGCTCTGGGGCCAACGTCCTGACTTTC.

This rearrangement joins TRBV28 to TRBJ2-6, with a possible D match to TRBD1 (6 bases). CDR3 length: 18 residues. Germline V gene lookup returns CDR1 MDHEN and CDR2 SYDVKM. The germline V and J ends were trimmed by 3 bases and 0 bases, with 15 bases remaining between them. The CDR3 here is CASSFGGALSSGANVLTF. The DNA for the CDR3 is TGTGCCAGCAGTTTTGGGGGCGCTCTGAGCTCTGGGGCCAACGTCCTGACTTTC.

The chain has TRBV29-1 and TRBJ2-1; D gene uncertain. Deletions cut 7 bases from V and 10 bases from J, with 11 bases between. The CDR3 loop spans 10 amino acids. Germline values: CDR1 SQVTM, CDR2 ANQGSEA. CDR3 region: CSAQNREQFF. The CDR3 coding sequence is TGCAGCGCCCAAAATAGGGAGCAGTTCTTC.

This clonotype was recorded many times. V is TRBV20-1 and J is TRBJ2-3, with 13 bases lining up with TRBD2. After removal of 4 bases from V and 3 bases from J, the junction contained 4 bases not matched to a gene. Looked up from germline, CDR1 is DFQATT and CDR2 is SNEGSKA (reference sequence). The CDR3 loop spans 15 amino acids. The CDR3 is CSANPGLAGTDTQYF. The CDR3, as DNA: TGCAGTGCTAATCCGGGACTAGCGGGAACAGATACGCAGTATTTT.

J is TRBJ1-2 and V is TRBV7-2; 9 bases are shared with TRBD1. The CDR3 length is 14 residues. V was pared by 6 bases and J by 5 bases, with 7 bases of the junction left unmatched. CDR1 is SGHTA, CDR2 FQGNSA, per germline. The CDR3 DNA reads TGTGCCAGCAGTCAGGACAGGGGCGTGTATGGCTACACCTTC. It encodes CASSQDRGVYGYTF.

This chain uses TRBV4-2 with TRBJ1-2, with D hard to call. Trimming removed 10 bases at V and 4 bases at J, with 19 bases between. This CDR3 is 14 amino acids long. From germline, CDR1 is LGHNA and CDR2 YNFKEQ. The CDR3 loop reads CAMGLGLVLYGYTF. The CDR3, as DNA: TGTGCCATGGGCCTCGGGCTGGTCCTCTATGGCTACACCTTC.

This clonotype was found many times. This chain joins TRBV11-2 and TRBJ2-2, with unresolved D. Between the trimmed V and J ends, which lost 2 bases and 3 bases, there was a span of 7 bases. The CDR3 extends over 14 amino acids. Germline lookup yields CDR1 SGHAT and CDR2 FQNNGV. CDR3 amino acids: CASSLSGHTGELFF. As DNA, the CDR3 is TGTGCCAGCAGCTTATCCGGCCACACCGGGGAGCTGTTTTTT.

Worth noting for this clonotype: The CDR3 carries no conserved terminal phenylalanine or tryptophan, so it likely arises from a read error. The chain recombines TRBV20-1 with TRBJ1-2; D possibly corresponds to TRBD1 (6 bases). The germline V gene has CDR1 DFQATT and CDR2 SNEGSKA (reference sequence). The CDR3 is 16 residues long. CDR3 loop: CRSLDLGGRLDYGYTI. CDR3 bases: TGCAGGAGCCTCGATCTAGGGGGGCGATTGGACTATGGCTACACCATC.

This clonotype has a handful of counts. The chain is built from TRBV7-8 and TRBJ1-1; D is perhaps TRBD1 (6 bases). The germline gives CDR1 SGHVS, CDR2 FQNEAQ. The CDR3 runs 15 residues. V was clipped by 7 bases and J by 5 bases, with 20 bases between them. The CDR3 sequence is CASTSVGGGGTEAFF. The CDR3 DNA sequence: TGTGCCAGCACCTCGGTGGGGGGCGGGGGTACTGAAGCTTTCTTT.

This clonotype was picked up a small number of times. This chain joins TRBV28 and TRBJ1-2; no clear D gene. There are 11 residues in the CDR3. The ends were cut back, 4 bases at V and 8 bases at J, with 8 bases in the middle. Germline CDR1 and CDR2: MDHEN and SYDVKM. The CDR3 DNA reads TGTGCCAGCAGTTGGACGGGGGGCTACACCTTC. This sequence encodes CASSWTGGYTF.

The chain uses TRBV12-3 or TRBV12-4 and TRBJ1-1; 7 positions match TRBD1. This CDR3 region has 13 residues. The trim removed 3 bases at V and 6 bases at J, leaving 4 bases unmatched. CDR3 nucleotide sequence: TGTGCCAGCAGTTTTCGACAGGGAGCTGAAGCTTTCTTT. This codes for CASSFRQGAEAFF.

This clonotype occurred a few times. The V gene is TRBV29-1, the J gene TRBJ2-3; tentatively, D is TRBD2 (5 bases). The germline V gene has CDR1 SQVTM and CDR2 ANQGSEA. The CDR3 length is 13 residues. Trimming pared 6 bases from V and 1 base from J, leaving 11 bases between. As DNA, the CDR3 is TGCAGCGTCGAGGTCGGGGGCACAGATACGCAGTATTTT. Translated: CSVEVGGTDTQYF.

This clonotype came up a few times. The chain couples TRBV7-2 to TRBJ1-1; D remains unclear. The germline CDR1 and CDR2 sequences are SGHTA and FQGNSA. CDR3 length: 13 residues. Deletions cut 0 bases from V and 8 bases from J, with 10 bases between. Here the CDR3 reads CASSLARRGEAFF. The CDR3 nucleotides are TGTGCCAGCAGCTTAGCGCGCCGGGGAGAAGCTTTCTTT.

The V gene is TRBV2, the J gene TRBJ2-1; a possible D gene is TRBD2 (5 bases). The CDR3 loop spans 12 amino acids. V dropped 7 bases and J dropped 6 bases, with 10 bases sitting between them. CDR1 and CDR2 from the germline V gene are SNHLY and FYNNEI. CDR3 coding DNA: TGTGCCAGCAAAAGAGAGGGCAATGAGCAGTTCTTC. Protein: CASKREGNEQFF.

The chain joins TRBV11-1 to TRBJ2-7, with 12 bases aligning to TRBD2. CDR1 and CDR2 (germline): SGHAT, FQDESV (reference sequence). The CDR3 runs 14 residues. The V segment lost 5 bases and the J segment 5 bases; nucleotides outside the gene matches: 4. The CDR3 DNA sequence: TGTGCCAGCAGCCCCGGACTAGCGGGGAACGAGCAGTACTTC. Its translation is CASSPGLAGNEQYF.

This clonotype was observed a handful of times. This chain joins TRBV4-2 and TRBJ1-3; D gene unclear. Germline lookup yields CDR1 LGHNA and CDR2 YNFKEQ. The CDR3 runs to 16 residues. V shed 1 base and J shed 3 bases, with 13 bases lying between them. The CDR3 region has the DNA TGTGCCAGCAGCCAAGGTCCTGGGCAAGGTGGAAACACCATATATTTT. It codes for CASSQGPGQGGNTIYF.

This clonotype came up many times. The CDR3 DNA reads as TGTGCCAGCAGCTTAGCGGGAGGGCGGTACAATGAGCAGTTCTTC. This sequence encodes CASSLAGGRYNEQFF. The chain employs TRBV7-2 and TRBJ2-1; 7 nucleotides align to TRBD2. From germline, CDR1 is SGHTA and CDR2 FQGNSA. The ends lost 0 bases at V and 4 bases at J; junction bases unmatched: 3. The CDR3 totals 15 residues.

This clonotype has only one observation. The V and J genes are TRBV5-1 and TRBJ2-3, with TRBD2 matching over 9 bases. The CDR3 loop spans 15 amino acids. V was pared by 0 bases and J by 5 bases, with 4 bases of the junction left unmatched. Looked up from germline, CDR1 is SGHRS and CDR2 is YFSETQ. CDR3 sequence reads: CASSLAAGGIDTQYF. The DNA of the CDR3 is TGCGCCAGCAGCTTGGCTGCGGGAGGGATAGATACGCAGTATTTT.

This clonotype was observed many times. The rearrangement links TRBV21-1 to TRBJ2-3; the table calls TRBD1, which could not be checked here. TRBV21-1 is tagged as a pseudogene. The CDR3 consists of 13 residues. CDR3 region: CASSNGGLDTQYF. The CDR3, as DNA: TGTGCCAGCAGCAACGGGGGGCTTGATACGCAGTATTTT.

This clonotype has more than one count but fewer than ten. The gene calls are TRBV28 and TRBJ2-6; weak D call: TRBD1 (6 bases). V dropped 5 bases and J dropped 0 bases, with 14 bases sitting between them. The CDR3 has 17 residues. Germline V CDR1 and CDR2: MDHEN, SYDVKM. The CDR3 is CASSKKGVFSGANVLTF. Here the CDR3 DNA reads TGTGCCAGCAGTAAAAAGGGGGTTTTCTCTGGGGCCAACGTCCTGACTTTC.

This clonotype was seen at least ten times. The J gene is TRBJ2-7, the V gene TRBV12-3 or TRBV12-4; D is perhaps TRBD2 (6 bases). Trimming shortened V by 2 bases and J by 5 bases, and 13 bases separated the two germline ends. The length of the CDR3 is 14 residues. Here the CDR3 reads CASSLTGSTNEQYF. The CDR3, as DNA: TGTGCCAGCAGTTTAACCGGGAGTACTAACGAGCAGTACTTC.